The rows below give T cell receptor beta chains drawn from one sample of a study of CD8 T cells in ankylosing spondylitis. MiXCR, applied by TCRdb to the 5' RACE reads, yields one record per CDR3 protein. The data show around 150,000 distinct CDR3 sequences, just under 7.5% seen once. Sequenced: blood, either unsorted or a sorted T cell fraction (not recorded which). These receptors were taken from a female donor with ankylosing spondylitis or in good health (not recorded which). Each CDR3 is given with its conserved first and last residue. D genes are given only for firm matches. Size values are once, few and many counts, or a class for expanded clones, and some rows have none.

CDR3 protein	CDR3 DNA	V gene	J gene	clone size	D gene
CASSQVSGSGNTIYF	TGCGCCAGCAGCCAAGTGAGTGGCTCTGGAAACACCATATATTTT	TRBV4-1	TRBJ1-3	many	-
CASRVAGPQEAQYF	TGTGCCAGCAGGGTAGCGGGGCCCCAAGAGGCCCAGTACTTC	TRBV28	TRBJ2-5	-	TRBD2
CSASGFGRGEGVTDTQYF	TGCAGTGCTAGTGGTTTTGGGCGGGGAGAGGGGGTCACAGATACGCAGTATTTT	TRBV20-1	TRBJ2-3	many	-
CSVGVLGSNEQFF	TGCAGCGTTGGGGTTCTGGGATCAAATGAGCAGTTCTTC	TRBV29-1	TRBJ2-1	many	-
CASAGKGNQPQHF	TGTGCCAGTGCCGGAAAGGGCAATCAGCCCCAGCATTTT	TRBV30	TRBJ1-5	-	-
CAINQGAHNSPLHF	TGTGCCATCAATCAGGGGGCCCATAATTCACCCCTCCACTTT	TRBV10-3	TRBJ1-6	many	TRBD1
CASSQGQPQHF	TGTGCCAGCTCACAGGGACAGCCCCAGCATTTT	TRBV2	TRBJ1-5	many	-
CAISDRETGEPQHF	TGTGCCATCAGTGACCGAGAGACGGGGGAGCCCCAGCATTTT	TRBV10-3	TRBJ1-5	many	-
CASSPIPGGKAGELFF	TGTGCCAGCAGCCCGATCCCGGGGGGGAAGGCCGGGGAGCTGTTTTTT	TRBV3-1	TRBJ2-2	few	TRBD2
CASNEGAHRGSSGANVLTF	TGTGCCAGCAACGAGGGGGCGCACAGGGGAAGCTCTGGGGCCAACGTCCTGACTTTC	TRBV2	TRBJ2-6	-	TRBD1
CASQVAFSYEQYF	TGTGCCAGCCAGGTTGCATTCTCCTACGAGCAGTACTTC	TRBV2	TRBJ2-7	many	-
CASSPRSEDTQYF	TGTGCCAGCAGCCCTCGGAGCGAAGATACGCAGTATTTT	TRBV12-3/TRBV12-4	TRBJ2-3	many	-
CASSLGRAEQFF	TGTGCCAGCAGCTTAGGGAGGGCTGAGCAGTTCTTC	TRBV7-6	TRBJ2-1	few	-
CASSWTGSQETQYF	TGTGCCAGCAGTTGGACTGGGAGCCAAGAGACCCAGTACTTC	TRBV6-6	TRBJ2-5	many	-
CASSLAGRPDTQYF	TGTGCCAGCAGCTTGGCGGGGAGACCAGATACGCAGTATTTT	TRBV5-6	TRBJ2-3	many	-
CASRADRGLSGYTF	TGTGCCAGCAGGGCTGACAGGGGGCTGAGTGGCTACACCTTC	TRBV4-2	TRBJ1-2	many	TRBD1
CASSPGTGPLQETQYF	TGTGCCAGCAGCCCCGGGACAGGGCCCTTACAAGAGACCCAGTACTTC	TRBV2	TRBJ2-5	many	TRBD1
CASSLAPRTPYRFGGQFF	TGCGCCAGCAGCTTGGCACCTAGGACCCCCTACAGGTTTGGAGGGCAGTTCTTC	TRBV5-1	TRBJ2-1	many	-
CAISDPGQVNTGELFF	TGTGCCATCAGTGACCCCGGACAGGTGAACACCGGGGAGCTGTTTTTT	TRBV10-3	TRBJ2-2	many	TRBD1
CARPKGQANTGELFF	TGTGCCAGGCCAAAGGGACAGGCGAACACCGGGGAGCTGTTTTTT	TRBV2	TRBJ2-2	many	TRBD1
CASSPQPSYEQYF	TGTGCCAGCAGCCCGCAACCGTCCTACGAGCAGTACTTC	TRBV11-2	TRBJ2-7	many	-
CASSLVGRLTGELFF	TGCGCCAGCAGCTTGGTAGGGCGGCTCACCGGGGAGCTGTTTTTT	TRBV5-1	TRBJ2-2	many	-
CASSYSPGGTQPQHF	TGTGCCAGCAGCTACTCGCCCGGGGGGACTCAGCCCCAGCATTTT	TRBV7-2	TRBJ1-5	-	-
CASSLHQGAEAFF	TGCGCCAGCAGCTTGCATCAGGGCGCTGAAGCTTTCTTT	TRBV5-1	TRBJ1-1	many	-
CSARADIVNTEAFF	TGCAGTGCTAGGGCCGACATTGTGAACACTGAAGCTTTCTTT	TRBV20-1	TRBJ1-1	many	-
CASSPLGGNGNTIYF	TGTGCCAGCAGTCCCCTCGGGGGGAACGGAAACACCATATATTTT	TRBV27	TRBJ1-3	many	-
CASKSTGGRQETQYF	TGTGCCAGCAAGAGTACGGGGGGGCGACAAGAGACCCAGTACTTC	TRBV6-1	TRBJ2-5	-	TRBD2
CSARDGQGAGGNTIYF	TGCAGTGCTAGAGATGGCCAGGGGGCGGGTGGAAACACCATATATTTT	TRBV20-1	TRBJ1-3	many	TRBD1
CASSPEATNEKLFF	TGTGCCAGCAGCCCCGAGGCAACTAATGAAAAACTGTTTTTT	TRBV9	TRBJ1-4	many	-
CASSLISGTANTGELFF	TGTGCCAGCAGCTTAATTTCCGGGACAGCGAACACCGGGGAGCTGTTTTTT	TRBV7-8	TRBJ2-2	many	TRBD1
CTYHEGLYGYTF	TGCACCTACCATGAGGGCCTCTATGGCTACACCTTC	TRBV29-1	TRBJ1-2	many	-
CASTGGEGPYEQYF	TGTGCCTCCACGGGAGGGGAGGGGCCCTACGAGCAGTACTTC	TRBV30	TRBJ2-7	many	TRBD2
CASSLGSQPQHF	TGTGCCAGCAGTTTAGGCTCGCAGCCCCAGCATTTT	TRBV12-3/TRBV12-4	TRBJ1-5	-	-
CASSPLRGEGHLYGYTF	TGTGCCAGCAGCCCTCTCCGGGGCGAGGGTCACCTCTATGGCTACACCTTC	TRBV4-2	TRBJ1-2	many	-
CASSLGWGFRNTEAFF	TGTGCCAGCAGCTTAGGATGGGGGTTCCGAAACACTGAAGCTTTCTTT	TRBV7-8	TRBJ1-1	once	-
CSAKGDYGYTF	TGCAGTGCTAAAGGGGACTATGGCTACACCTTC	TRBV20-1	TRBJ1-2	many	-
CASSLATGLRYSNQPQHF	TGTGCCAGCAGCTTAGCGACAGGGCTTCGATATAGCAATCAGCCCCAGCATTTT	TRBV7-8	TRBJ1-5	many	TRBD1
CASSLIAGINTEAFF	TGTGCCAGCAGCTTAATTGCGGGGATTAACACTGAAGCTTTCTTT	TRBV7-2	TRBJ1-1	-	-
CASSPGGGGEQFF	TGTGCCAGCAGCCCGGGCGGGGGGGGTGAGCAGTTCTTC	TRBV7-3	TRBJ2-1	many	TRBD2
CASSPGPRAEAFF	TGTGCCAGCAGTCCCGGTCCGAGGGCTGAAGCTTTCTTT	TRBV12-3/TRBV12-4	TRBJ1-1	many	-
CASSPYEKLFF	TGTGCCAGCAGCCCCTATGAAAAACTGTTTTTT	TRBV12-3/TRBV12-4	TRBJ1-4	many	-
CASSLLQGPDTQYF	TGTGCCAGCAGTTTATTGCAGGGCCCAGATACGCAGTATTTT	TRBV12-3/TRBV12-4	TRBJ2-3	many	-
CASSQGSTGGGTEAFF	TGCGCCAGCAGCCAAGGAAGTACAGGGGGTGGAACTGAAGCTTTCTTT	TRBV4-3	TRBJ1-1	many	TRBD1
CASSSPGLAGEETQYF	TGTGCCAGCAGCTCGCCTGGACTAGCGGGGGAGGAGACCCAGTACTTC	TRBV7-2	TRBJ2-5	many	TRBD2
CASSLPGYNEQFF	TGTGCCAGCAGTTTACCAGGATACAATGAGCAGTTCTTC	TRBV28	TRBJ2-1	many	-
CASSSTGTGGFGYTF	TGTGCCAGCAGTTCCACCGGGACAGGGGGCTTTGGCTACACCTTC	TRBV12-3/TRBV12-4	TRBJ1-2	few	TRBD1
CASSLDRAHGYTF	TGTGCCAGCAGCTTGGACAGGGCCCATGGCTACACCTTC	TRBV5-6	TRBJ1-2	many	-
CASSSSSGEPHEQYF	TGTGCCAGCAGTTCCTCTAGCGGGGAGCCCCACGAGCAGTACTTC	TRBV7-2	TRBJ2-7	few	TRBD2
CASSQLQRGAFF	TGTGCCAGCAGTCAACTACAACGCGGAGCTTTCTTT	TRBV6-6	TRBJ1-1	many	-
CASSLSTGVDDTQYF	TGTGCCAGCAGCCTCTCGACAGGGGTGGACGATACGCAGTATTTT	TRBV11-3	TRBJ2-3	-	TRBD1
CSARDRRLAGDDPTGELFF	TGCAGTGCTAGAGATCGCCGGCTAGCGGGGGACGATCCCACCGGGGAGCTGTTTTTT	TRBV20-1	TRBJ2-2	many	TRBD2
CASSLAMVNAGNTIYF	TGTGCCAGCAGCTTAGCGATGGTTAACGCCGGAAACACCATATATTTT	TRBV7-2	TRBJ1-3	few	-
CASSPAGSQETQYF	TGTGCCAGCTCGCCAGCGGGGTCCCAAGAGACCCAGTACTTC	TRBV18	TRBJ2-5	many	TRBD2
CASSPTSGGAGDEQFF	TGTGCCAGCAGTCCTACTAGCGGGGGGGCCGGCGATGAGCAGTTCTTC	TRBV6-1	TRBJ2-1	many	TRBD2
CASSHGVEKLFF	TGCGCCAGCAGCCACGGGGTCGAAAAACTGTTTTTT	TRBV4-1	TRBJ1-4	many	-
CASGPLITQGPGNTIYF	TGTGCCAGCGGCCCGTTGATTACCCAGGGACCTGGAAACACCATATATTTT	TRBV9	TRBJ1-3	many	-
CASSLDRFSGNTIYF	TGTGCCAGCAGCTTAGACAGGTTCTCTGGAAACACCATATATTTT	TRBV7-2	TRBJ1-3	many	-
CASSLVSRGNTEAFF	TGCGCCAGCAGCTTGGTATCCAGGGGCAACACTGAAGCTTTCTTT	TRBV5-1	TRBJ1-1	many	-
CASSLDRGKRGYTF	TGTGCCAGCAGTTTGGACAGGGGGAAAAGGGGCTACACCTTC	TRBV12-3/TRBV12-4	TRBJ1-2	many	TRBD1
CSAREGQRVYGETFF	TGCAGTGCTAGAGAGGGACAGAGGGTTTACGGGGAAACTTTCTTT	TRBV20-1	TRBJ1-1	many	TRBD1